The 31 T cell receptor beta chains reported below all come from one sample, sequenced in a study of shared clonotypes between healthy human individuals. Repertoires were generated with immunoSEQ multiplex PCR, while TCRdb's copy carries only in-frame clones and drops some. The data show some 2,500,000 clones, with over 85% seen just once and 0.35% to 0.45% held by the top ten. Sequencing was performed on naive CD4+ T cells from PBMCs. The subset was: CD45RA+ positively selected. The receptors were gathered from a young man in good health. Some clones in this sample may be carry-over from other donors' samples.

V usage is TRBV29-1 and J usage is TRBJ1-3; D is perhaps TRBD1 (5 bases). V lost 3 bases and J lost 6, with 9 bases in between. The germline V gene has CDR1 SQVTM and CDR2 ANQGSEA. The CDR3 totals 12 residues. The CDR3 sequence is CSVDRGENTIYF. DNA for the CDR3: TGCAGCGTTGATCGGGGGGAAAACACCATATATTTT.

The chain couples TRBV6-1 to TRBJ2-3; D might be TRBD2 (6 bases). The germline V gene has CDR1 MNHNS and CDR2 SASEGT. The CDR3 loop spans 15 amino acids. Trimming took off 7 bases at V and 1 base at J, with 15 bases between the two ends. CDR3 nucleotide sequence: TGTGCCAGCACACCCCAGCGGGTGCGCACAGATACGCAGTATTTT. It translates to CASTPQRVRTDTQYF.

The DNA for the CDR3 is TGTGCCAGCAGCTCACTGGGGGAGTCGAACACTGAAGCTTTCTTT. It encodes CASSSLGESNTEAFF. The chain uses TRBV7-3 and TRBJ1-1; possible D gene TRBD1, 5 bases. V shed 4 bases and J shed 1 base, with 13 bases lying between them. CDR3 length: 15 residues. The V gene's germline CDR1 is SGHTA and CDR2 FQGTGA.

This chain links TRBV6-6 with TRBJ1-5; possibly TRBD1 for D (5 bases). Germline values: CDR1 MNHNY, CDR2 SVGAGI (reference sequence). This CDR3 has 15 amino acids. Deletions cut 7 bases from V and 7 bases from J, with 20 bases between. The CDR3 DNA sequence: TGTGCCAGCATGGTCCCGGGGAGCGGGGCCCAGCCCCAGCATTTT. Encoded protein: CASMVPGSGAQPQHF.

This rearrangement joins TRBV28 to TRBJ1-1, with 7 bases aligning to TRBD1. The CDR3 is 13 amino acids. V was clipped by 6 bases and J by 8 bases; unmatched bases: 9. The germline CDR1 and CDR2 sequences are MDHEN and SYDVKM. The CDR3 DNA reads as TGTGCCAGCAGAGCAACCGGGACAGCGGAAGCTTTCTTT. Encoded protein: CASRATGTAEAFF.

This clone appeared a single time. CDR3 DNA sequence: TGTGCTAGTGGTTTACAGGGTTTCGATACGCAGTATTTT. Translated, it gives CASGLQGFDTQYF. The chain carries TRBV12-5 and TRBJ2-3; a weak D match, TRBD1 (6 bases). V dropped 3 bases and J dropped 6 bases, with 10 bases sitting between them. Germline V gene lookup returns CDR1 LGHNT and CDR2 FRNRAP. The CDR3 loop spans 13 amino acids.

This clone was seen just once. The chain joins TRBV30 to TRBJ2-7; maybe TRBD2 (5 bases). Germline V lookup: CDR1 GTSNPN, CDR2 SVGIG (reference sequence). Trimming pared 3 bases from V and 7 bases from J, leaving 10 bases between. This CDR3 comprises 11 residues. The CDR3 sequence: CAWSPREEQYF. The CDR3 bases are TGTGCCTGGAGCCCCCGGGAAGAGCAGTACTTC.

The chain is built from TRBV9 and TRBJ1-2; TRBD1 agrees at 11 bases. The germline V gene encodes CDR1 SGDLS and CDR2 YYNGEE. Trimming removed 0 bases from V and 7 bases from J; junction bases left unmatched: 14. There are 18 residues in the CDR3. The CDR3 loop reads CASSVAEGGGQGAVGYTF. The DNA of the CDR3 is TGTGCCAGCAGCGTAGCTGAGGGTGGAGGACAGGGGGCTGTTGGCTACACCTTC.

Remarks on this clone: Other DNA sequences in this sample translate to the same CDR3. The chain uses TRBV7-2 and TRBJ1-6; D remains unclear. V was clipped by 4 bases and J by 10 bases, with 5 bases between them. From germline, CDR1 is SGHTA and CDR2 FQGNSA. The CDR3 totals 11 residues. CDR3 residues: CASSSDSPLHF. The CDR3 coding sequence is TGTGCCAGCAGCTCGGACTCACCCCTCCACTTT. Supplemented by reference TRBV7-2 and TRBJ1-6, the full variable domain reads GAGVSQSPSNKVTEKGKDVELRCDPISGHTALYWYRQSLGQGLEFLIYFQGNSAPDKSGLPSDRFSAERTGGSVSTLTIQRTQQEDSAVYLCASSSDSPLHFGNGTRLTVT.

The count of this clone is one. The chain recombines TRBV30 with TRBJ1-3; D unclear. CDR1 is GTSNPN and CDR2 is SVGIG in the germline V gene (reference sequence). V lost 2 bases and J 0 bases, leaving 5 bases between the germline ends. The CDR3 is 13 amino acids. The chain's CDR3 is CAWSPFSGNTIYF. Here the CDR3 DNA reads TGTGCCTGGAGTCCTTTCTCTGGAAACACCATATATTTT.

The chain links TRBV28 to TRBJ2-3, with D possibly matching TRBD2 (7 bases). Germline V gene sequence: CDR1 MDHEN, CDR2 SYDVKM. This CDR3 comprises 16 residues. V lost 6 bases and J 2 bases, leaving 18 bases between the germline ends. CDR3 bases: TGTGCCAGCAGGGGGAGGGGGAGCTCTTACACAGATACGCAGTATTTT. This sequence encodes CASRGRGSSYTDTQYF. The full variable domain, rest sourced from reference TRBV28 and TRBJ2-3, is DVKVTQSSRYLVKRTGEKVFLECVQDMDHENMFWYRQDPGLGLRLIYFSYDVKMKEKGDIPEGYSVSREKKERFSLILESASTNQTSMYLCASRGRGSSYTDTQYFGPGTRLTVL.

CDR3 DNA: TGTGCCAGCAGTGACGGGGATAATCAGCCCCAGCATTTT. Encoded protein: CASSDGDNQPQHF. The gene calls are TRBV2 and TRBJ1-5, with D hard to call. This CDR3 contains 13 residues. CDR1 and CDR2 (germline): SNHLY, FYNNEI. Trimming cost V 3 bases and J 4 bases, with 7 bases left between them.

As regards this clone: Different DNA sequences within this sample yield the same CDR3. The rearrangement uses TRBV29-1 and TRBJ1-5, with a tentative D call TRBD1 (5 bases). CDR3 length: 12 amino acids. Trimming took off 4 bases at V and 8 bases at J, with 12 bases between the two ends. In germline, CDR1 is SQVTM, CDR2 ANQGSEA. The CDR3 protein is CSVGGQGKPQHF. The DNA for the CDR3 is TGCAGCGTTGGGGGCCAAGGCAAGCCCCAGCATTTT.

V usage is TRBV7-3 and J usage is TRBJ2-7, with D perhaps matching TRBD1 (6 bases). V was shortened by 5 bases and J by 0 bases, with 11 bases between the two germline ends. Germline CDR1 is SGHTA and CDR2 is FQGTGA. This CDR3 has 14 residues. The CDR3 sequence is CASSPQGFSYEQYF. CDR3 nucleotides: TGTGCCAGCAGCCCACAGGGTTTCTCCTACGAGCAGTACTTC.

This clone was detected only once. The V call is TRBV7-6, the J call TRBJ2-7, with unresolved D. V was cut by 4 bases and J by 3 bases, with 19 bases left in between. CDR1 SGHVS and CDR2 FNYEAQ come from the germline V gene. The CDR3 consists of 16 residues. Here the CDR3 DNA reads TGTGCCAGCAGCTCTAGGGTGGATCAGTTAGGCTACGAGCAGTACTTC. It yields the protein CASSSRVDQLGYEQYF.

CDR3 sequence reads: CASSGGFSGSAETQYF. The CDR3 nucleotides read TGTGCCAGCAGCGGGGGTTTTAGCGGGAGCGCAGAGACCCAGTACTTC. The rearrangement uses TRBV9 and TRBJ2-5; 9 nucleotides agree with TRBD2. Germline loops: CDR1 SGDLS, CDR2 YYNGEE. CDR3 size: 16 residues. The V segment lost 3 bases and the J segment 4 bases; nucleotides outside the gene matches: 10.

This rearrangement joins TRBV2 to TRBJ2-1; the D gene is possibly TRBD2 (6 bases). From germline, CDR1 is SNHLY and CDR2 FYNNEI. The CDR3 is made up of 15 amino acids. The V end lost 4 bases, the J end lost 1 base, and 11 bases lay between the germline ends. The CDR3 protein is CASSGWLASYNEQFF. The CDR3 DNA follows: TGTGCCAGCAGTGGTTGGCTAGCGTCCTACAATGAGCAGTTCTTC. The whole variable domain, filled in from reference TRBV2 and TRBJ2-1, reads EPEVTQTPSHQVTQMGQEVILRCVPISNHLYFYWYRQILGQKVEFLVSFYNNEISEKSEIFDDQFSVERPDGSNFTLKIRSTKLEDSAMYFCASSGWLASYNEQFFGPGTRLTVL.

The chain recombines TRBV7-6 with TRBJ2-7, with TRBD1 matching over 10 bases. V lost 5 bases to trimming and J lost 5 bases; unmatched junction nucleotides: 3. The CDR3 is 13 residues long. Germline loops: CDR1 SGHVS, CDR2 FNYEAQ. For the CDR3, the DNA is TGTGCCAGCAGCCGACAGGGGGCGGACGAGCAGTACTTC. As protein: CASSRQGADEQYF. Looking up the rest from reference TRBV7-6 and TRBJ2-7 gives the full variable domain: GAGVSQSPRYKVTKRGQDVALRCDPISGHVSLYWYRQALGQGPEFLTYFNYEAQQDKSGLPNDRFSAERPEGSISTLTIQRTEQRDSAMYRCASSRQGADEQYFGPGTRLTVT.

About this clone itself: In the same sample, other DNA sequences code for this CDR3. The chain links TRBV18 to TRBJ2-3, with D unclear. From germline, CDR1 is KGHSH and CDR2 LQKENI. CDR3 length equals 15 residues. V lost 2 bases and J lost 0, with 9 bases in between. The CDR3 nucleotides are TGTGCCAGCTCACCATGGACGGCTAGCACAGATACGCAGTATTTT. It encodes CASSPWTASTDTQYF.

The chain recombines TRBV15 with TRBJ2-3; D not resolved. CDR1 is LNHNV and CDR2 is YYDKDF in the germline V gene (reference sequence). The CDR3 extends over 12 amino acids. Trimming stripped 5 bases from V and 0 bases from J, with 3 bases between. The CDR3 is CATSVSTDTQYF. The CDR3, as DNA: TGTGCCACCAGCGTAAGCACAGATACGCAGTATTTT.

The chain has TRBV28 and TRBJ2-7; 8 bases line up with TRBD1. Germline values: CDR1 MDHEN, CDR2 SYDVKM. This CDR3 contains 15 residues. V shed 1 base and J 3 bases; nucleotides not matched to a gene: 5. CDR3 DNA: TGTGCCAGCAGTTTATCGGACAGGGATCACTACGAGCAGTACTTC. Protein product: CASSLSDRDHYEQYF.

The chain uses TRBV30 and TRBJ2-3, with 9 bases lining up with TRBD1. The length of the CDR3 is 14 residues. Germline CDR1 reads GTSNPN; CDR2 reads SVGIG (reference sequence). Trimming cost V 4 bases and J 7 bases; bases outside gene matches: 9. This CDR3 reads CAWKTGGLFNTQYF. CDR3 coding DNA: TGTGCCTGGAAGACAGGGGGGCTTTTCAATACGCAGTATTTT.

This clone was observed once. The chain carries TRBV27 and TRBJ2-7; TRBD2 agrees at 8 bases. This CDR3 is built from 14 residues. With 2 bases clipped from V and 3 bases from J, the junction kept 3 bases outside the gene matches. Germline values: CDR1 MNHEY, CDR2 SMNVEV (reference sequence). CDR3 region: CASSLGRGGYEQYF. In DNA form, the CDR3 reads TGTGCCAGCAGTTTAGGTCGGGGGGGCTACGAGCAGTACTTC.

The table lists this clone with a count of one. The chain has TRBV28 and TRBJ1-5; TRBD1 agrees at 10 bases. The length of the CDR3 is 17 residues. The trim removed 5 bases at V and 3 bases at J, leaving 10 bases unmatched. CDR1 is MDHEN and CDR2 is SYDVKM in the germline V gene. CDR3 protein: CASSPNDRGRPNQPQHF. In DNA form, the CDR3 reads TGTGCCAGCAGTCCGAACGACAGGGGGCGACCCAATCAGCCCCAGCATTTT.

This chain connects TRBV7-8 to TRBJ2-5, with 7 bases that match TRBD2. This CDR3 comprises 17 residues. Trimming cost V 1 base and J 4 bases; bases outside gene matches: 12. In germline, CDR1 is SGHVS, CDR2 FQNEAQ. CDR3 bases: TGTGCCAGCAGCTTAGGGGGAGGAGCGGGAAGCCGAGAGACCCAGTACTTC. Residues: CASSLGGGAGSRETQYF.

The chain has TRBV14 and TRBJ2-5; tentatively, D is TRBD1 (8 bases). The CDR3 length is 15 residues. Trimming took 4 bases from V and 9 from J, leaving 21 bases between them. Germline V gene sequence: CDR1 SGHDN, CDR2 FVKESK. The CDR3 sequence: CASSPSGTGQVAQYF. In nucleotides, the CDR3 is TGTGCCAGCAGCCCAAGCGGGACAGGTCAGGTGGCCCAGTACTTC.

The chain has TRBV10-3 and TRBJ2-1, with D possibly matching TRBD2 (5 bases). The CDR3 loop spans 13 amino acids. Germline CDR1 and CDR2: ENHRY and SYGVKD. Trimming took 7 bases from V and 4 from J, leaving 11 bases between them. This CDR3 is CAITGRGYNEQFF. CDR3 DNA: TGTGCCATCACGGGTAGAGGGTACAATGAGCAGTTCTTC.

The genes are TRBV4-2 and TRBJ2-1, with 7 bases fitting TRBD1. The CDR3 covers 15 residues. V lost 2 bases and J lost 2; bases outside the gene matches: 3. Per germline, CDR1 LGHNA and CDR2 YNFKEQ. CDR3 sequence reads: CASSQPGQTYNEQFF. The CDR3 coding sequence is TGTGCCAGCAGCCAACCGGGACAGACCTACAATGAGCAGTTCTTC.

Of note for this clone: Other DNA sequences of this sample code for an identical CDR3. CDR3 bases: TGTGCCAGCAGTTACTCCAGGCGTAGCTATGGCTACACCTTC. This gives the protein CASSYSRRSYGYTF. The chain employs TRBV6-5 and TRBJ1-2; no firm D call. The CDR3 is 14 residues long. The germline V gene has CDR1 MNHEY and CDR2 SVGAGI. Trimming cost V 0 bases and J 4 bases, with 9 bases left between them.

The chain has TRBV6-1 and TRBJ2-3, with D possibly being TRBD1 or TRBD2 (5 bases each). This CDR3 comprises 14 residues. The V end was cut by 3 bases, the J end by 4 bases, with 11 bases between. CDR1 is MNHNS and CDR2 is SASEGT in the germline V gene. The CDR3 coding sequence is TGTGCCAGCAGTGAGAGGGGCCCCCCAGATACGCAGTATTTT. It yields the protein CASSERGPPDTQYF.

The chain carries TRBV19 and TRBJ1-4; D gene unclear. This CDR3 contains 14 residues. Trimming removed 6 bases from V and 8 bases from J, with 16 bases in between. The germline CDR1 and CDR2 sequences are LNHDA and SQIVND (reference sequence). CDR3 amino acids: CASSRLTPEEKLFF. The CDR3 DNA reads TGTGCCAGTAGCCGCCTCACTCCCGAGGAAAAACTGTTTTTT.